This TCR beta chain was retrieved from a study of radiation and T cells in renal cell carcinoma. Indicated time point: blood 4 weeks post-SBRT, at nephrectomy. Described treatment: 15 Gy SBRT to primary tumor, nephrectomy 4 weeks later. Nephrectomy followed 15 Gy stereotactic body radiation by 4 weeks. Assay: immunoSEQ multiplex PCR; the TCRdb copy retains only in-frame clones and omits some. The sample lists about 170,000 clones, 88% occurring once. This clone has just one count. The TCR was taken from a woman between 45 and 65 years old with renal cell carcinoma. Sequenced material: blood, taken from a patient whose treatment included radiotherapy and nephrectomy.

CDR3 amino acids: CASSLIHGYGETQYF. The CDR3 DNA is TGTGCCAGCAGCTTAATACACGGATATGGTGAGACCCAGTACTTC. The genes are TRBV7-2 and TRBJ2-5; D not certain. CDR3 length: 15 residues. Trimming removed 2 bases from V and 5 bases from J, with 15 bases in between. Germline CDR1 reads SGHTA; CDR2 reads FQGNSA.